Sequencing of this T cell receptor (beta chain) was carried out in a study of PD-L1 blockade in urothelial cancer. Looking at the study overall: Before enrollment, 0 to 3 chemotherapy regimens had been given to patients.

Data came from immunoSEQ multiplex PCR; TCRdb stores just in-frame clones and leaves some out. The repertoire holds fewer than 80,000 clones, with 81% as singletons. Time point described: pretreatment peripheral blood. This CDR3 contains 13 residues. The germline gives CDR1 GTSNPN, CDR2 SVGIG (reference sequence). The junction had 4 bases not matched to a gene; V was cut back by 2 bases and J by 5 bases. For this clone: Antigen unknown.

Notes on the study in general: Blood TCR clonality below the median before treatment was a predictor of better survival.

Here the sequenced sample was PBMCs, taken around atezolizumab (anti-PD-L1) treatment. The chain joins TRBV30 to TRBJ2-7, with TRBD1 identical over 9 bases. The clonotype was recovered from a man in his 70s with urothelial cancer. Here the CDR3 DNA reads TGTGCCTGGAGTCGGACAGGGGTCAACGAGCAGTACTTC. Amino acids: CAWSRTGVNEQYF. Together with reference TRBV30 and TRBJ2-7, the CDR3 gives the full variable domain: SQTIHQWPATLVQPVGSPLSLECTVEGTSNPNLYWYRQAAGRGLQLLFYSVGIGQISSEVPQNLSASRPQDRQFILSSKKLLLSDSGFYLCAWSRTGVNEQYFGPGTRLTVT.